A single sample gave rise to the 18 T cell receptor beta chains below, sequenced in a study of vaccination and CD4 T cells after COVID-19. Specified treatment: roughly 11-day PBMC culture with coronavirus spike peptide pools or control peptides (ViraFEST assay). The Oncomine TCR Beta short-read assay was applied to DNA of cultured CD4+ T cells. A single record per CDR3 protein comes from TCRdb applying MiXCR to the PCR reads. Of some 11,000 distinct CDR3 sequences in the sample, 64% were seen once. These receptors have no identified antigens. The specimen was CD4+ T cells from blood, cultured in vitro. These receptors originate from a human donor who had recovered from COVID-19.

J is TRBJ1-3 and V is TRBV12-3 or TRBV12-4; D gene unclear. The CDR3 has 15 residues. Trimming removed 5 bases at V and 4 bases at J, with 15 bases between. The CDR3 sequence is CASSPRVSEGNTIYF. The CDR3 nucleotides are TGTGCCAGCAGTCCACGGGTGTCTGAGGGAAACACCATATATTTT.

This chain joins TRBV7-2 and TRBJ1-2; 8 bases fit TRBD1. V shed 5 bases, J shed 1 base, and the junction held 3 bases outside the gene matches. CDR3 length: 14 residues. Per the germline V gene, CDR1 is SGHTA and CDR2 is FQGNSA. The CDR3 sequence is CASSPGQGNYGYTF. The CDR3 DNA is TGTGCCAGCAGCCCCGGACAGGGTAACTATGGCTACACCTTC.

The V and J genes are TRBV6-2 or TRBV6-3 and TRBJ2-7; D may be TRBD1 (6 bases). V lost 5 bases to trimming and J lost 6 bases, with 14 bases between them. CDR3 length: 13 amino acids. In germline, CDR1 is MNHEY, CDR2 SVGEGT. CDR3 loop: CASSIRAGVEQYF. CDR3 sequence (DNA): TGTGCCAGCAGTATTCGCGCAGGGGTCGAGCAGTACTTC.

This clonotype is a singleton in its sample. CDR3 in amino acids: CASSLLGSQGLTEAFF. CDR3 nucleotides: TGTGCCAGCAGTTTATTGGGGAGCCAGGGGCTCACTGAAGCTTTCTTT. The chain combines TRBV28 with TRBJ1-1; perhaps TRBD1 as D (6 bases). V lost 1 base and J 4 bases, leaving 16 bases between the germline ends. There are 16 residues in the CDR3. Germline values: CDR1 MDHEN, CDR2 SYDVKM.

V is TRBV20-1 and J is TRBJ2-7, with TRBD2 identical over 12 bases. CDR1 is DFQATT and CDR2 is SNEGSKA in the germline V gene (reference sequence). Germline trimming cut 6 bases from V and 0 bases from J; bases unmatched to any gene: 9. This CDR3 spans 16 amino acids. CDR3 region: CSAFGGLAGFSYEQYF. The CDR3 DNA reads as TGCAGTGCCTTCGGGGGACTAGCGGGCTTCTCCTACGAGCAGTACTTC.

The CDR3 coding sequence is TGTGCCAGCAGCCCTAGCGGGAGGGCAAATGAGCAGTTCTTC. Its protein product is CASSPSGRANEQFF. The V gene is TRBV7-7, the J gene TRBJ2-1, with TRBD2 identical over 12 bases. Trimming at V came to 5 bases and at J to 7 bases, leaving 3 bases not matched to a gene. The CDR3 has 14 amino acids. Germline CDR1 SSHAT, CDR2 FNYEAQ (reference sequence). The variable domain in full, with the rest retrieved from reference TRBV7-7 and TRBJ2-1, is GAGVSQSPRYKVTKRGQDVTLRCDPISSHATLYWYQQALGQGPEFLTYFNYEAQPDKSGLPSDRFSAERPEGSISTLTIQRTEQRDSAMYRCASSPSGRANEQFFGPGTRLTVL.

V is TRBV19 and J is TRBJ2-6; TRBD1 or TRBD2 may be the D gene (6 bases each). Trimming shortened V by 7 bases and J by 1 base, and 14 bases separated the two germline ends. Germline CDR1 is LNHDA and CDR2 is SQIVND (reference sequence). The CDR3 has 16 residues. The CDR3 DNA sequence: TGTGCCAGTACCACTGGAGGGGGATCTGGGGCCAACGTCCTGACTTTC. Translated: CASTTGGGSGANVLTF. The full variable domain, in which reference TRBV19 and TRBJ2-6 provide the parts outside the CDR3, is DGGITQSPKYLFRKEGQNVTLSCEQNLNHDAMYWYRQDPGQGLRLIYYSQIVNDFQKGDIAEGYSVSREKKESFPLTVTSAQKNPTAFYLCASTTGGGSGANVLTFGAGSRLTVL.

The chain uses TRBV19 and TRBJ1-5; D remains ambiguous. This CDR3 is 12 amino acids long. Trimming cost V 7 bases and J 3 bases, with 7 bases left between them. Germline V gives CDR1 LNHDA, CDR2 SQIVND (reference sequence). The CDR3 region has the DNA TGTGCCAGTAATTTGGTCAATCAGCCCCAGCATTTT. Translating it yields CASNLVNQPQHF. The full variable domain, with the rest looked up from reference TRBV19 and TRBJ1-5, is DGGITQSPKYLFRKEGQNVTLSCEQNLNHDAMYWYRQDPGQGLRLIYYSQIVNDFQKGDIAEGYSVSREKKESFPLTVTSAQKNPTAFYLCASNLVNQPQHFGDGTRLSIL.

The V call is TRBV10-1, the J call TRBJ2-1; TRBD1 aligns across 7 bases. Germline V gene data show CDR1 as WNHNN and CDR2 as SYGVQD (reference sequence). The CDR3 has 16 amino acids. The ends lost 3 bases at V and 2 bases at J; junction bases unmatched: 7. CDR3: CASSEAGGAPYNEQFF. CDR3 sequence (DNA): TGCGCCAGCAGTGAAGCAGGGGGTGCACCCTACAATGAGCAGTTCTTC.

The rearrangement links TRBV30 to TRBJ2-7, with TRBD2 matching 9 bases. The germline V gene encodes CDR1 GTSNPN and CDR2 SVGIG (reference sequence). J lost 7 bases, V lost 4 bases, and 11 bases had no gene match. This CDR3 region has 14 residues. In DNA, the CDR3 is TGTGCCTGGAAAAGTGGCGGGGGGGCCAGAGAGCAGTACTTC. Amino acids: CAWKSGGGAREQYF.

This clonotype was detected a few times. The chain is built from TRBV2 and TRBJ1-5; D call uncertain. This CDR3 has 13 amino acids. CDR1 is SNHLY and CDR2 is FYNNEI in the germline V gene. Trimming cost V 3 bases and J 7 bases, with 10 bases left between them. DNA for the CDR3: TGTGCCAGCAGTGACGCGTATCGACAGCCCCAGCATTTT. Encoded protein: CASSDAYRQPQHF.

The chain has TRBV15 and TRBJ2-1, with D maybe TRBD2 (5 bases). The CDR3 covers 13 residues. From germline, CDR1 is LNHNV and CDR2 YYDKDF (reference sequence). Trimming took off 0 bases at V and 12 bases at J, with 12 bases between the two ends. DNA for the CDR3: TGTGCCACCAGCAGAGATTATGGCGGGTTGCAGTTCTTC. Its translation: CATSRDYGGLQFF. The full variable domain, with the rest looked up from reference TRBV15 and TRBJ2-1, is DAMVIQNPRYQVTQFGKPVTLSCSQTLNHNVMYWYQQKSSQAPKLLFHYYDKDFNNEADTPDNFQSRRPNTSFCFLDIRSPGLGDTAMYLCATSRDYGGLQFFGPGTRLTVL.

The chain carries TRBV10-1 and TRBJ2-4, with D tentatively TRBD2 (6 bases). The V end lost 0 bases, the J end lost 8 bases, and 14 bases lay between the germline ends. Germline V gene data show CDR1 as WNHNN and CDR2 as SYGVQD (reference sequence). The length of the CDR3 is 15 residues. The CDR3 spells CASSESGRDLDIQYF. The CDR3 DNA reads as TGCGCCAGCAGTGAGTCCGGCCGGGACTTGGACATTCAGTACTTC.

The J gene is TRBJ1-5, the V gene TRBV12-3 or TRBV12-4; 10 bases are shared with TRBD1. The length of the CDR3 is 15 residues. Unmatched junction bases numbered 8, after V lost 7 bases and J lost 5 bases. The CDR3 is CASTLGGTGDQPQHF. The CDR3 region has the DNA TGTGCCAGCACCTTAGGGGGGACAGGGGATCAGCCCCAGCATTTT.

The chain has TRBV19 and TRBJ2-7, with TRBD1 matching over 10 bases. This CDR3 is 15 amino acids long. In germline, CDR1 is LNHDA, CDR2 SQIVND (reference sequence). J lost 2 bases, V lost 6 bases, and 7 bases had no gene match. The chain's CDR3 is CASRQGDRGTYEQYF. The CDR3 DNA follows: TGTGCCAGTAGGCAAGGGGACAGGGGAACCTACGAGCAGTACTTC.

This chain uses TRBV7-9 with TRBJ1-6; no reliable D call. V was shortened by 3 bases and J by 7 bases, with 10 bases between the two germline ends. The CDR3 is 14 residues long. The germline V gene has CDR1 SEHNR and CDR2 FQNEAQ (reference sequence). In nucleotides, the CDR3 is TGTGCCAGCAGCTTCCCAGTGTCGAATTCACCCCTCCACTTT. This encodes CASSFPVSNSPLHF.

A few counts support this clonotype. J is TRBJ1-2 and V is TRBV28; no reliable D call. From germline, CDR1 is MDHEN and CDR2 SYDVKM. V was cut by 2 bases and J by 3 bases, with 13 bases left in between. This CDR3 is built from 15 residues. The CDR3 here is CASSLGYRVDYGYTF. In nucleotides, the CDR3 is TGTGCCAGCAGTTTAGGCTATAGGGTCGACTATGGCTACACCTTC.

The chain couples TRBV5-5 to TRBJ1-6, with TRBD1 matching over 7 bases. CDR1 and CDR2 from the germline V gene are SGHKS and YYEKEE (reference sequence). V lost 4 bases and J lost 7; bases outside the gene matches: 8. The length of the CDR3 is 15 residues. Here the CDR3 DNA reads TGTGCCAGCAGCCGCAGGACAGGAACAAATTCACCCCTCCACTTT. Translated, it gives CASSRRTGTNSPLHF.